This T cell receptor (beta chain) was observed in a study of graft-versus-host responses after intestinal transplantation. Overall study: Each transplant was multivisceral, liver-intestinal, or isolated intestinal. Every transplant recipient was induced with anti-thymocyte globulin, then maintained on tacrolimus and steroids for roughly 3 years. The study, taken as a whole, reports: In patients with graft-donor T cell macrochimerism, allograft graft-versus-host to host-versus-graft clonal ratios were high. There were GvH clones found in recipient marrow, and some of them appeared first in ileum or blood.

The CDR3 is 13 amino acids. Per the germline V gene, CDR1 is SGHDT and CDR2 is YYEEEE. V shed 2 bases and J shed 1 base, with 4 bases lying between them. Assay used: immunoSEQ multiplex PCR; TCRdb lists only in-frame clones, some missing. In the table there are some 23,000 clones, about four fifths of which are singletons. This clone has only one observation. The antigen remains unidentified. The same CDR3 can be traced to other DNA sequences in this sample. This sequence joins TRBV5-6 and TRBJ1-5; D not certain. The material sequenced was unstimulated CD8+ T cells sorted from spleen or lymph node cells, taken before transplant. This receptor was obtained from a human donor who was the organ donor for an intestinal transplant. The CDR3 here is CASSLGSNQPQHF. The CDR3 DNA sequence: TGTGCCAGCAGCTTAGGAAGCAATCAGCCCCAGCATTTT. Full variable domain (remainder filled in from reference TRBV5-6 and TRBJ1-5): DAGVTQSPTHLIKTRGQQVTLRCSPKSGHDTVSWYQQALGQGPQFIFQYYEEEERQRGNFPDRFSGHQFPNYSSELNVNALLLGDSALYLCASSLGSNQPQHFGDGTRLSIL.